This T cell receptor beta chain was recovered during a study of blood T cells in healthy people across ages. The study's findings and limits: TCR beta diversity, measured per million T cells, fell in a roughly linear way with age.

On this clonotype itself: Its specificity is unknown.

A second PCR of 7 to 11 cycles used a sample-barcoded 5' primer and a J-beta primer mix. TCRdb re-derived calls from the 5' RACE reads in MiXCR, one entry per CDR3 protein. Among about 1.4 million distinct CDR3 sequences, 55% to 75% were seen once, and the ten largest hold more than 6%. Isolation recovered at least 6 million PBMCs from every sample. The V gene's germline CDR1 is MNHNY and CDR2 SVGAGI (reference sequence). This CDR3 is built from 16 residues. Trimming pared 2 bases from V and 2 bases from J, leaving 16 bases between. Sequencing input: blood. This sequence originates from a young man in good health. V and J are TRBV6-6 and TRBJ2-7, with D perhaps TRBD1 (5 bases). CDR3 loop: CASSYPSDTRPYEQYF. CDR3 bases: TGTGCCAGCAGTTACCCGTCGGACACCCGGCCCTACGAGCAGTACTTC.